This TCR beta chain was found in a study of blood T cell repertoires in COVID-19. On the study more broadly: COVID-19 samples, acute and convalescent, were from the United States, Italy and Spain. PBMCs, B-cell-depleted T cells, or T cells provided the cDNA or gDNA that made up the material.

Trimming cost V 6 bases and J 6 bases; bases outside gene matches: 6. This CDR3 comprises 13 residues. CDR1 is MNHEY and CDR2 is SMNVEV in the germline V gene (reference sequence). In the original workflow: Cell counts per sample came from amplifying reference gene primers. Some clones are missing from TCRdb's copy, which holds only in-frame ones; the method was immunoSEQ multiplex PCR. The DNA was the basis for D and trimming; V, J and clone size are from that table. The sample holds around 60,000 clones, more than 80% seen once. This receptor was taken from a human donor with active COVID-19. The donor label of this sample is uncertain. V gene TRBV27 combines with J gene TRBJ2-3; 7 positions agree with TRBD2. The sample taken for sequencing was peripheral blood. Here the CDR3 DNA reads TGTGCCAGCAGCCTAGCGGCGCGGGATACGCAGTATTTT. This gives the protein CASSLAARDTQYF.